Listed below are T cell receptor beta chains from one sample, sequenced in a study of cytomegalovirus exposure and HLA in healthy donors. Sequenced by immunoSEQ multiplex PCR; TCRdb stores in-frame clones only, minus some. The data contain 80,000 to 95,000 clones, 55% to 85% of them singletons. Sequenced material: PBMCs. The source of these receptors is a woman aged 18 to 35 in good health and CMV-seropositive. Each CDR3 is given with its conserved first and last residue. A D gene is named only where the DNA matches it firmly. Part of the rows lack a size; the others show once, few, many or a class for expanded clones.

abundance,j_gene,v_gene,d_gene,CDR3aa,CDR3nt
-,TRBJ2-2,TRBV10-2,-,CASSEAQTGELFF,TGCGCCAGCAGTGAGGCTCAGACCGGGGAGCTGTTTTTT
few,TRBJ1-4,TRBV6-5,TRBD1,CASKGATNEKLFF,TGTGCCAGCAAGGGGGCTACTAATGAAAAACTGTTTTTT
-,TRBJ1-3,TRBV28,-,CASSFRGIGNTIYF,TGTGCCAGCAGTTTTCGAGGAATTGGAAACACCATATATTTT
few,TRBJ2-5,TRBV5-6,TRBD1,CASSEGQGVETQYF,TGTGCCAGCAGCGAAGGACAGGGGGTAGAGACCCAGTACTTC
-,TRBJ1-2,TRBV11-1,TRBD1,CASSMGQDFTGGYTF,TGTGCCAGCAGTATGGGACAGGACTTCACGGGGGGCTACACCTTC
-,TRBJ1-1,TRBV7-2,-,CASAGASNTEAFF,TGTGCCAGCGCTGGGGCCTCGAACACTGAAGCTTTCTTT
few,TRBJ2-7,TRBV18,TRBD2,CASSPSIAGGSSYEQYF,TGTGCCAGCTCACCGTCCATAGCGGGGGGCTCTTCCTACGAGCAGTACTTC
-,TRBJ2-7,TRBV19,TRBD1,CASIDRVGEQYF,TGTGCCAGTATCGACAGGGTAGGCGAGCAGTACTTC
-,TRBJ2-7,TRBV7-6,-,CASSLIRDLDEQYF,TGTGCCAGCAGCTTAATTAGGGACTTGGATGAGCAGTACTTC
-,TRBJ2-1,TRBV6-6,-,CASRRNIILEQFF,TGTGCCAGCAGGCGGAACATTATTCTTGAGCAGTTCTTC
-,TRBJ2-5,TRBV27,TRBD2,CASTLSQTGGTQYF,TGTGCCAGCACCCTGAGTCAGACGGGAGGGACCCAGTACTTC
-,TRBJ2-1,TRBV6-5,-,CASSYQGEQFF,TGTGCCAGCAGTTACCAGGGCGAGCAGTTCTTC
few,TRBJ2-7,TRBV28,TRBD2,CATQTSGSSYEQYF,TGTGCCACCCAGACTAGCGGGAGCTCCTACGAGCAGTACTTC
-,TRBJ1-2,TRBV5-4,TRBD1,CASSPGTANYGYTF,TGTGCCAGCAGCCCCGGGACAGCAAACTATGGCTACACCTTC
-,TRBJ1-1,TRBV15,TRBD1,CATSRLMGTGDNPKAFF,TGTGCCACCAGCAGACTCATGGGGACAGGGGATAACCCCAAGGCTTTCTTT
-,TRBJ2-1,TRBV5-1,-,CASSLGGSLGYNEQFF,TGCGCCAGCAGCTTGGGTGGATCTCTAGGCTACAATGAGCAGTTCTTC
-,TRBJ2-3,TRBV19,TRBD2,CASSSLAGEGADTQYF,TGTGCCAGTAGTTCTCTAGCGGGAGAGGGTGCAGATACGCAGTATTTT
-,TRBJ1-2,TRBV2,TRBD1,CASTQGAGGGYTF,TGTGCCAGCACCCAAGGGGCAGGGGGTGGCTACACCTTC
-,TRBJ2-3,TRBV7-7,TRBD1,CASSPDRVGDTQYF,TGTGCCAGCAGCCCGGACAGGGTAGGCGATACGCAGTATTTT
once,TRBJ2-3,TRBV7-2,-,CASSSGTLSTDTQYF,TGTGCCAGCAGCAGTGGGACACTTAGCACAGATACGCAGTATTTT
few,TRBJ2-3,TRBV9,-,CASSVAVTDTQYF,TGTGCCAGCAGCGTAGCGGTCACAGATACGCAGTATTTT
once,TRBJ1-5,TRBV27,-,CASSPGGQPQHF,TGTGCCAGCAGTCCCGGGGGTCAGCCCCAGCATTTT
-,TRBJ1-2,TRBV4-2,TRBD1,CASSQDPGQASNYGYTF,TGTGCCAGCAGCCAAGATCCAGGACAGGCCTCTAACTATGGCTACACCTTC
once,TRBJ1-1,TRBV4-2,-,CASSKPPEAFF,TGTGCCAGCAGCAAGCCCCCTGAAGCTTTCTTT
once,TRBJ2-7,TRBV6-4,-,CARNRRSRPYEQYF,TGTGCCAGGAATCGACGGTCCAGGCCCTACGAGCAGTACTTC
-,TRBJ1-1,TRBV18,TRBD1,CASSPDREVSEAFF,TGTGCCAGCTCACCGGACAGGGAAGTTTCTGAAGCTTTCTTT
-,TRBJ2-2,TRBV7-6,-,CASSPRTNTGELFF,TGTGCCAGCAGCCCCCGGACTAACACCGGGGAGCTGTTTTTT
once,TRBJ1-1,TRBV2,-,CASSVDRFNTEAFF,TGTGCCAGCAGTGTCGACAGATTCAACACTGAAGCTTTCTTT
-,TRBJ2-2,TRBV5-5,-,CASSLGSAGSFTGELFF,TGTGCCAGCAGCTTGGGATCAGCAGGCTCCTTCACCGGGGAGCTGTTTTTT
-,TRBJ2-1,TRBV5-6,-,CASSLWGHSSYNEQFF,TGTGCCAGCAGCTTGTGGGGGCATAGCTCCTACAATGAGCAGTTCTTC
-,TRBJ1-1,TRBV5-1,-,CASSGAANTEAFF,TGCGCCAGCAGCGGGGCGGCGAACACTGAAGCTTTCTTT
-,TRBJ2-7,TRBV6-5,-,CASSYSTGRESQYF,TGTGCCAGCAGTTACTCCACAGGGCGTGAGAGCCAGTACTTC
-,TRBJ2-2,TRBV6-4,TRBD2,CASSDSTGRVFF,TGTGCCAGCAGTGACTCGACGGGGAGGGTGTTTTTT
-,TRBJ2-7,TRBV4-3,TRBD1,CASRLGQDPSYEQYF,TGCGCCAGCAGGCTGGGACAGGACCCTTCCTACGAGCAGTACTTC
-,TRBJ2-5,TRBV11-2,-,CASSLWTGIQETQYF,TGTGCCAGCAGCCTCTGGACGGGAATCCAAGAGACCCAGTACTTC
-,TRBJ1-4,TRBV7-9,-,CASKLGGDLGKLFF,TGTGCCAGCAAACTCGGGGGGGACCTAGGAAAACTGTTTTTT
once,TRBJ2-7,TRBV7-8,TRBD1,CASSAGQGGKQYF,TGTGCCAGCAGCGCTGGACAGGGTGGGAAGCAGTACTTC
-,TRBJ2-1,TRBV30,-,CAWSVQGGSYNEQFF,TGTGCCTGGAGTGTACAGGGCGGCTCCTACAATGAGCAGTTCTTC
-,TRBJ2-2,TRBV27,-,CASSLTGGANTGELFF,TGTGCCAGCAGTTTAACGGGCGGGGCGAACACCGGGGAGCTGTTTTTT
few,TRBJ2-5,TRBV6-1,-,CASNPGGGGETQYF,TGTGCCAGCAATCCCGGGGGAGGAGGAGAGACCCAGTACTTC
few,TRBJ2-7,TRBV27,TRBD2,CASSSGLAGGGEQYF,TGTGCCAGCAGTTCAGGGCTAGCGGGAGGCGGCGAGCAGTACTTC
few,TRBJ2-1,TRBV11-1,-,CASGPGDVYNEQFF,TGTGCCAGCGGCCCGGGGGACGTCTACAATGAGCAGTTCTTC